This TCR beta chain was recovered during a study of shared clonotypes between healthy human individuals (TCRdb year 2020). Regarding the research as a whole: A couple of women and three men aged 18 to 49 years were included in the cohort. Per donor, three plates each were used for CD4 naive and CD4 memory, two for CD8 naive, and one for CD8 memory. To estimate repertoire size and how much clonotypes are shared between individuals, the study performed deep sequencing of blood TCR repertoires from about five healthy adults. Different laboratories and diverse techniques were used to prepare libraries and sequence TCR repertoires, to increase sequencing depth and limit assay-specific biases. Between about 0.8 and 9 billion PBMCs per donor were obtained by leukapheresis. Broader findings and caveats from the paper: Larger estimated clonotype richness was generally found for naive subsets than for memory subsets. Higher generation probabilities were observed for clonotypes shared by all four sorted-subset donors than for non-shared clonotypes. Even with the large sequencing depth, rarefaction of the sorted-subset datasets indicated that sequencing was incomplete. The genetic and exposure-history diversity represented was limited by the small number of donors. Sampling was restricted to blood, and TCR repertoires in tissue are likely to differ from TCR repertoires in blood. Pairwise subsampling indicated that sequencing depth was expected to affect the degree of clonotype sharing among donors. When a few donors were compared, the shared fraction of clonotypes was about 5.2% for naive CD4, around 3.6% for naive CD8, about 2.5% for memory CD4, and 0.4% for memory CD8.

The CDR3 has 14 amino acids, counting the end cysteine and phenylalanine. The DNA shown is the 42-base CDR3, in frame from base 1. V drops 4 bases and J drops 1 base, leaving 10 bases in between. The germline V gene (reference sequence) provides CDR1 SEHNR and CDR2 FQNEAQ. Donors were healthy HIV-negative adults with no recently reported acute infections or vaccinations. Every donor was a Caucasian adult living in Nashville, Tennessee, USA. CD4+ T cells were enriched through magnetic negative selection, after which naive cells were positively selected on CD45RA and the remaining negative fraction served as the memory subset. After blood collection by leukapheresis, PBMCs were isolated using Ficoll-Histopaque density gradient centrifugation and then cryopreserved in the vapor phase of liquid nitrogen. Analytical flow cytometry was used to check the purity and quantity of each magnetically sorted T cell population. Genomic DNA was isolated from every sorted fraction and measured by UV absorbance on a Nanodrop 2000c.

Using the deep immunoSEQ assay, multiplex PCR amplified TCR CDR3 regions from genomic DNA. For each cell subset, the extracted genomic DNA was distributed evenly across all wells of several immunoSEQ 96-well plates, and each plate served as one replicate. For sorted subsets, roughly 0.2 ug genomic DNA, equal to 30,000 to 35,000 T cell genomes, was loaded into each replicate PCR. Purified libraries were measured with a Qubit 3.0 fluorometer, size-checked on a Bioanalyzer 2100, and measured again with the KAPA Library Quantification kit. Every immunoSEQ 96-well plate was sequenced on a separate single-read 150-cycle Illumina NextSeq 550 flow cell. In the paper's pipeline: Because the immunoSEQ output held only junctional sequences and lacked quality scores, the filtering could not match the filtering applied to full-length reads. Sequences were annotated with PyIR, a Python wrapper for IgBLAST v1.9, and V/J genes and CDR3 were assigned using IMGT germline references. Reads were filtered out if the reads had weak V/J assignments (E-value above 1e-6), no CDR3, stop codons, out-of-frame junctions, or ambiguous translated residues. A V3J clonotype was defined by an identical inferred V gene, J gene, and CDR3 amino acid sequence. Percentage overlap between repertoires was calculated by dividing the number of shared unique clonotypes by the size of the smaller repertoire. Richness of each repertoire was evaluated using RTK rarefaction, the Chao1 estimator, and Recon v2.1 estimates of unobserved clonotypes. OLGA was used to compute generation probabilities for all TCRbeta clonotypes that the gDNA method yielded from a handful of donors. The immuneACCESS repertoire file appears here via TCRdb, limited to in-frame rearrangements. These files lack a portion of the clones; in checked studies, under half of the deficit traces to unresolved V genes, and the cause of the others is not known. For V, J and clone size, that table is used; D and trimming come from the DNA. The sample profile shows under 2,500,000 clones; almost 96% of them were found once. 0.1% to 0.15% of the sample is taken by the ten largest.

In the case of this clone: What antigen it recognizes has not been identified. No clone much larger than this one lies a single base away; base qualities are absent.

The rearranged segments are TRBV7-9 and TRBJ1-1; the D gene cannot be named for sure. The receptor comes from a man between 18 and 35 years old in good health. The sample comprised naive CD4+ T cells sorted from blood. This specimen's cell subset or site label, per the study, means: CD45RA+ positively selected. The nucleotide sequence reads TGTGCCAGCAGCTACGAACTTGGGAACACTGAAGCTTTCTTT. Its product reads: CASSYELGNTEAFF.